This T cell receptor (beta chain) was identified during a study of cytomegalovirus exposure and HLA in healthy donors. The study, taken as a whole, reports: As was reported, the HLA-A and HLA-B alleles of most subjects were accurately predicted from TCR beta sequences. The sole available immune exposure information was CMV serostatus. Highly shared sequence variants in one cluster were likely a sequencing artifact.

The PCR ran on 60 Vbeta and 13 Jbeta primers. This table comes from immunoSEQ multiplex PCR, and its TCRdb copy is limited to in-frame clones, with some not included. Here the sample spans around 140,000 clones, over 65% being singletons. Healthy bone marrow donors made up the donor group. This clone was recorded a few times. Its target is unknown. Trimming took 6 bases from V and 3 from J, leaving 15 bases between them. This CDR3 region has 15 residues. Germline V gene sequence: CDR1 MDHEN, CDR2 SYDVKM. This receptor was identified in a man in his forties in good health and CMV-seropositive. Sequenced sample: PBMCs. This chain connects TRBV28 to TRBJ1-5; D is uncertain. CDR3 nucleotide sequence: TGTGCCAGCAGCCTTTCGACACCTAACAATCAGCCCCAGCATTTT. Its protein product is CASSLSTPNNQPQHF.